Below are 4 T cell receptor beta chains sequenced from a single sample in a study of cytomegalovirus exposure and HLA in healthy donors. The PCR made use of 60 Vbeta and 13 Jbeta primers. This table comes from immunoSEQ multiplex PCR, and its TCRdb copy is limited to in-frame clones, with some not included. The sample carries about 270,000 clones, 86% recorded once. Sequencing input: PBMCs. These receptors all stem from a man aged 35-49 years in good health and CMV-seropositive.

The chain joins TRBV6-4 to TRBJ2-7; 9 bases are a match to TRBD1. The CDR3 is 14 residues long. Germline V gives CDR1 MRHNA, CDR2 SNTAGT. The V gene end was trimmed by 5 bases and the J gene end by 0 bases; junction bases not matched to a gene: 2. CDR3: CASSRQGDSYEQYF. The CDR3 bases are TGTGCCAGCAGTAGACAGGGGGACTCCTACGAGCAGTACTTC.

DNA of the CDR3: TGTGCCAGCTCACCGGGATCAGGGTCCAACTATGGCTACACCTTC. Its translation: CASSPGSGSNYGYTF. The J gene is TRBJ1-2, the V gene TRBV18; D is possibly TRBD1 (5 bases). The CDR3 sequence is 15 residues long. Trimming left V 3 bases short and J 2 bases short, with 13 bases between. Germline CDR1 KGHSH, CDR2 LQKENI.

The chain combines TRBV19 with TRBJ2-5, with 7 bases matching TRBD1. This CDR3 region has 13 residues. The germline V gene encodes CDR1 LNHDA and CDR2 SQIVND (reference sequence). The ends lost 4 bases at V and 3 bases at J; junction bases unmatched: 2. The CDR3 spells CASSRDREETQYF. The CDR3 coding sequence is TGTGCCAGTAGTAGAGACAGGGAAGAGACCCAGTACTTC. The whole variable domain, filled in from reference TRBV19 and TRBJ2-5, reads DGGITQSPKYLFRKEGQNVTLSCEQNLNHDAMYWYRQDPGQGLRLIYYSQIVNDFQKGDIAEGYSVSREKKESFPLTVTSAQKNPTAFYLCASSRDREETQYFGPGTRLLVL.

The genes are TRBV30 and TRBJ2-7; 8 positions agree with TRBD1. V was pared by 5 bases and J by 6 bases, with 6 bases of the junction left unmatched. This CDR3 region has 12 residues. Germline loops: CDR1 GTSNPN, CDR2 SVGIG (reference sequence). The CDR3 sequence is CAWAATGVEQYF. DNA for the CDR3: TGTGCCTGGGCGGCGACAGGGGTCGAGCAGTACTTC.